Below are 8 T cell receptor beta chains sequenced from a single sample in a study of cytomegalovirus exposure and HLA in healthy donors. Clones were read by immunoSEQ multiplex PCR, and TCRdb kept only the in-frame ones, dropping some. The top ten hold 1% to 1.5% of the sample, which has about 240,000 clones, about 90% seen once. Sequencing was carried out using PBMCs. These receptors originate from a young woman in good health and CMV-seropositive.

The V call is TRBV10-1, the J call TRBJ2-1; 9 bases are a match to TRBD2. The V gene end was trimmed by 2 bases and the J gene end by 5 bases; junction bases not matched to a gene: 7. Germline V lookup: CDR1 WNHNN, CDR2 SYGVQD (reference sequence). CDR3 length: 16 residues. Here the CDR3 reads CASSEVGGGRDNEQFF. Written as DNA, the CDR3 is TGCGCCAGCAGTGAGGTTGGCGGCGGGAGGGACAATGAGCAGTTCTTC.

The chain couples TRBV4-2 to TRBJ2-7; TRBD2 might be the D (6 bases). CDR3 length: 17 amino acids. V dropped 0 bases and J dropped 0 bases, with 15 bases sitting between them. Germline V gene lookup returns CDR1 LGHNA and CDR2 YNFKEQ. CDR3 in DNA: TGTGCCAGCAGCCAAGATTCGGGCGGAGGGAGCTCCTACGAGCAGTACTTC. Translating gives CASSQDSGGGSSYEQYF.

The rearrangement joins TRBV5-1 to TRBJ2-3; 10 nucleotides agree with TRBD2. The germline gives CDR1 SGHRS, CDR2 YFSETQ. The length of the CDR3 is 15 residues. With 5 bases clipped from V and 6 bases from J, the junction kept 9 bases outside the gene matches. The CDR3 is CASRMGLAPGDTQYF. In DNA form, the CDR3 reads TGCGCCAGCAGGATGGGACTAGCGCCAGGGGATACGCAGTATTTT. The full variable domain, its missing parts supplied by reference TRBV5-1 and TRBJ2-3, is KAGVTQTPRYLIKTRGQQVTLSCSPISGHRSVSWYQQTPGQGLQFLFEYFSETQRNKGNFPGRFSGRQFSNSRSEMNVSTLELGDSALYLCASRMGLAPGDTQYFGPGTRLTVL.

The chain combines TRBV11-3 with TRBJ2-6; unclear D gene. V was trimmed by 4 bases and J by 0 bases, leaving 7 bases between them. The CDR3 spans 15 residues. In germline, CDR1 is SGHNT, CDR2 YENEEA. CDR3 residues: CASSSPTSGANVLTF. Here the CDR3 DNA reads TGTGCCAGCAGCTCCCCTACCTCTGGGGCCAACGTCCTGACTTTC.

To note about this clone: Other DNA sequences in this sample translate to the same CDR3. The rearrangement uses TRBV27 and TRBJ2-1; D ambiguous. V shed 0 bases and J shed 4 bases, with 4 bases lying between them. The CDR3 sequence is 13 residues long. Germline V gives CDR1 MNHEY, CDR2 SMNVEV (reference sequence). This CDR3 reads CASSLSRYNEQFF. CDR3 coding DNA: TGTGCCAGCAGTTTATCGCGTTACAATGAGCAGTTCTTC.

The CDR3 loop reads CSVATGTVTEAFF. In nucleotides, the CDR3 is TGCAGCGTTGCCACAGGGACGGTCACTGAAGCTTTCTTT. The rearrangement uses TRBV29-1 and TRBJ1-1, with a tentative D call TRBD1 (6 bases). With 4 bases removed from V and 4 bases from J, the gap between germline ends came to 13 bases. Germline loops: CDR1 SQVTM, CDR2 ANQGSEA. The CDR3 sequence is 13 residues long.

The genes are TRBV11-3 and TRBJ1-2, with D unresolved. V dropped 0 bases and J dropped 4 bases, with 6 bases sitting between them. The CDR3 has 13 amino acids. Germline CDR1 is SGHNT and CDR2 is YENEEA. CDR3 sequence (DNA): TGTGCCAGCAGCTTAGATCGACTCTATGGCTACACCTTC. This sequence encodes CASSLDRLYGYTF.

This clone was observed a few times. The V gene is TRBV30, the J gene TRBJ2-3; D gene uncertain. CDR3 size: 13 residues. CDR1 GTSNPN and CDR2 SVGIG come from the germline V gene (reference sequence). Trimming pared 5 bases from V and 0 bases from J, leaving 9 bases between. The CDR3 sequence is CAWGRPSTDTQYF. The CDR3, as DNA: TGTGCCTGGGGGCGTCCTAGCACAGATACGCAGTATTTT.